This is a list of T cell receptor beta chains from one sample in a study of blood T cell repertoires in COVID-19. Clones were read by immunoSEQ multiplex PCR, and TCRdb kept only the in-frame ones, dropping some. The sample consists of about 38,000 clones, roughly 86% of them appearing once. Sequences were obtained from peripheral blood. The receptors originated from a human donor in a cohort sampled during active COVID-19. The CDR3 runs from the conserved cysteine through the conserved F or W. The D gene is left open where the match is weak. Not every row has a clone size; where given, it reads once, few, many or a size class.

-	TRBV6-5	-	TRBJ2-6	TGTGCCAGCAGTTCATTCTCTGGGGCCAACGTCCTGACTTTC	CASSSFSGANVLTF
-	TRBV28	-	TRBJ1-2	TGTGCCAGCAGCTTTAATAACTATGGCTACACCTTC	CASSFNNYGYTF
TRBD1	TRBV6-5	-	TRBJ1-6	TGTGCCAGCAGTTCCGACAGGGGGCTTTCACCCCTCCACTTT	CASSSDRGLSPLHF
-	TRBV5-1	-	TRBJ1-2	TGCGCCAGCAGCTGGGACATGTTCGGCTACACCTTC	CASSWDMFGYTF
-	TRBV4-1	-	TRBJ1-1	TGCGCCAGCAGCCACGGGGGGGAGGTAGGACCCATGAACACTGAAGCTTTCTTT	CASSHGGEVGPMNTEAFF
-	TRBV2	-	TRBJ2-7	TGTGCCAGCAGCGAACGTCAGGGATTGTATCGCTACGAGCAGTACTTC	CASSERQGLYRYEQYF
TRBD1	TRBV7-6	-	TRBJ2-7	TGTGCCAGCAGCTTAGCGCAGACAGGGCTCTCCTACGAGCAGTACTTC	CASSLAQTGLSYEQYF
-	TRBV10-3	once	TRBJ2-3	TGTGCCATCAGATCTGAGCGCGGGGCAGATACGCAGTATTTT	CAIRSERGADTQYF
-	TRBV20-1	few	TRBJ1-1	TGCAGTGCTACCCAGGGTGCTGAAGCTTTCTTT	CSATQGAEAFF
TRBD1	TRBV4-1	once	TRBJ2-5	TGCGCCAGCAGCCGCTCCGGGACAGCCGAAGAGACCCAGTACTTC	CASSRSGTAEETQYF
-	TRBV5-1	-	TRBJ2-7	TGCGCCAGCAGCTTGGGGTATGGTGGCAGTTCCTACGAGCAGTACTTC	CASSLGYGGSSYEQYF
-	TRBV28	few	TRBJ1-1	TGTGCCAGCAGTTTCTTAACAGGGAACACTGAAGCTTTCTTT	CASSFLTGNTEAFF
TRBD1	TRBV12-5	-	TRBJ2-3	TGTGCTAGCAGGACAGGGGACTACCGGGATACGCAGTATTTT	CASRTGDYRDTQYF
-	TRBV27	-	TRBJ2-1	TGTGCCAGCAGCCCTCGGATTACTAGGGCCTACAATGAGCAGTTCTTC	CASSPRITRAYNEQFF
-	TRBV13	-	TRBJ2-7	TGTGCCAGCAGCTTCTCGGCGGGCCCCTACGAGCAGTACTTC	CASSFSAGPYEQYF
TRBD2	TRBV5-6	-	TRBJ2-7	TGTGCCAGCAGCTTGGAGGCTAGCGGGTACTCCTACGAGCAGTACTTC	CASSLEASGYSYEQYF
-	TRBV7-3	-	TRBJ2-3	TGTGCCAGCAGCTTAATCAGGACTCATGGCACAGATACGCAGTATTTT	CASSLIRTHGTDTQYF
TRBD1	TRBV7-2	-	TRBJ2-1	TGTGCCAGCAGCTTAAGACAGGGGGCTAACAATGAGCAGTTCTTC	CASSLRQGANNEQFF
-	TRBV6-1	-	TRBJ2-7	TGTGCCAGCAGTGAAGCACCCACCACCGGCTACGAGCAGTACTTC	CASSEAPTTGYEQYF
TRBD1	TRBV5-1	-	TRBJ1-1	TGCGCCAGCAGCTTGGGGTGGGACAGGGGTCCCACTGAAGCTTTCTTT	CASSLGWDRGPTEAFF
-	TRBV5-6	-	TRBJ1-2	TGTGCCAGCAGCGCCGGGAGTCCCCTCACCTATGGCTACACCTTC	CASSAGSPLTYGYTF
TRBD1	TRBV12-5	-	TRBJ1-2	TGTGCTAGTGGTTTGCCCCGCACCGACAGGGCTCGATACACCTTC	CASGLPRTDRARYTF
-	TRBV4-3	-	TRBJ1-4	TGCGCCAGCAGCCAAGATATTAGCAGTCTAGCGACTAATGAAAAACTGTTTTTT	CASSQDISSLATNEKLFF
TRBD1	TRBV6-5	-	TRBJ1-6	TGTGCCAGCCGCGAACACGGGACAGGTTCCACACCCCTCCACTTT	CASREHGTGSTPLHF
TRBD1	TRBV5-1	-	TRBJ2-1	TGCGCCAGCAGCTTACTGGACAGGGGGCGCGGGAATGAGCAGTTCTTC	CASSLLDRGRGNEQFF
-	TRBV11-2	-	TRBJ1-5	TGTGCCAGCAGTTATGGGGAGGATCAGCCCCAGCATTTT	CASSYGEDQPQHF
TRBD2	TRBV4-3	-	TRBJ2-1	TGCGCCAGCAGCCAAACTAGCGGGAGCTACTCCTACAATGAGCAGTTCTTC	CASSQTSGSYSYNEQFF
-	TRBV28	-	TRBJ1-2	TGTGCCAGCAGTATACCCCTTGGCAGGGACTATGGCTACACCTTC	CASSIPLGRDYGYTF
-	TRBV14	-	TRBJ2-5	TGTGCCAGCAGTGGTAGGACTCACGAGACCCAGTACTTC	CASSGRTHETQYF
-	TRBV19	-	TRBJ1-4	TGTGCCAGTAGTAGACAGCCTAATGAACCTAGGGTTTTT	CASSRQPNEPRVF
-	TRBV3-1/TRBV3-2	once	TRBJ2-1	TGTGCCAGCAGCCAAGAAGGGGCTGGCCTACATGAGCAGTTCTTC	CASSQEGAGLHEQFF
-	TRBV7-8	-	TRBJ1-6	TGTGCCAGCAGCTTCGGCAGGGAAAATTCACCCCTCCACTTT	CASSFGRENSPLHF
-	TRBV7-9	-	TRBJ2-1	TGTGCCAGCAGCTTATACGGGGTCAGCGATGAGCAGTTCTTC	CASSLYGVSDEQFF
-	TRBV12-2	-	TRBJ2-7	TGTGCAAGTCGCTTAGGAGGGAGGACTTGCTACTACGAGCAGTACTTC	CASRLGGRTCYYEQYF
-	TRBV11-2	-	TRBJ2-6	TGTGCCAGCAGCCCTCAGACAGGAGGGACAGTCTCTGGGGCCAACGTCCTGACTTTC	CASSPQTGGTVSGANVLTF